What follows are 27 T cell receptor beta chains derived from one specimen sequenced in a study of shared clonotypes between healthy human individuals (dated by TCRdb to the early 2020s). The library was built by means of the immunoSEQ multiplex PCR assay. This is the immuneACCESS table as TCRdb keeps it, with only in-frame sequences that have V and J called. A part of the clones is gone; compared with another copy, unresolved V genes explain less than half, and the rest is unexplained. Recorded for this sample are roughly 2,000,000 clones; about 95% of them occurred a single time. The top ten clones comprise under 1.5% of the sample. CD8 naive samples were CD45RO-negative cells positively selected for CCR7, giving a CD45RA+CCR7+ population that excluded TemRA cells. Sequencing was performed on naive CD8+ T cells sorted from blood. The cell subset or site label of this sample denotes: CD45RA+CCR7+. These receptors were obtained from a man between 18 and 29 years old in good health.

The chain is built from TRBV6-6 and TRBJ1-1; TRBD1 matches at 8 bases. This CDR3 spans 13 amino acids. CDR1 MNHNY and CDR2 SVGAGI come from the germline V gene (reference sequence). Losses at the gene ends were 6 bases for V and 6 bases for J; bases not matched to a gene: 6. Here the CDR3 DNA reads TGTGCCAGCAGCCTCGACAGGGGAGCTGAAGCTTTCTTT. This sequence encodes CASSLDRGAEAFF.

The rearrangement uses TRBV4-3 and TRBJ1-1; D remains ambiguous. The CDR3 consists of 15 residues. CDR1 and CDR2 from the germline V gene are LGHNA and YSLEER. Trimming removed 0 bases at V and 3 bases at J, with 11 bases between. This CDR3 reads CASSQDRVGDTEAFF. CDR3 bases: TGCGCCAGCAGCCAAGATCGGGTCGGGGACACTGAAGCTTTCTTT.

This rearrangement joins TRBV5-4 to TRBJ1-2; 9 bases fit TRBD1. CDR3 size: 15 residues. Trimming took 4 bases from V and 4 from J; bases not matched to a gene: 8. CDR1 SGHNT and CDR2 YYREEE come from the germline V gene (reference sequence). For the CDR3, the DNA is TGTGCCAGCAGCCCCCGGGACAGGGCCTCCTATGGCTACACCTTC. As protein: CASSPRDRASYGYTF.

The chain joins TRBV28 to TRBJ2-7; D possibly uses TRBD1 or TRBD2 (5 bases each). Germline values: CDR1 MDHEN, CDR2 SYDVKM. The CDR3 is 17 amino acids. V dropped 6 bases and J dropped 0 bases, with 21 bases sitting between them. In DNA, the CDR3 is TGTGCCAGCAGCTTCCGAGGGGCAGGGCTTCCCTCCTACGAGCAGTACTTC. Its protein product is CASSFRGAGLPSYEQYF.

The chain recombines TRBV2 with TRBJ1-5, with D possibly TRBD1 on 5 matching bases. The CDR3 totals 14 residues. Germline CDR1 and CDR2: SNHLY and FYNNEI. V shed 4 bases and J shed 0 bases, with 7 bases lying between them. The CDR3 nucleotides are TGTGCCAGCAGTGGGACATATAGCAATCAGCCCCAGCATTTT. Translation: CASSGTYSNQPQHF.

CDR3 in amino acids: CASRWTGLYEQYF. CDR3 nucleotides: TGTGCCAGCAGGTGGACAGGGCTATACGAGCAGTACTTC. The chain links TRBV6-1 to TRBJ2-7, with 8 positions matching TRBD1. Germline CDR1 reads MNHNS; CDR2 reads SASEGT. The CDR3 is made up of 13 amino acids. Trimming removed 6 bases from V and 4 bases from J; junction bases left unmatched: 5.

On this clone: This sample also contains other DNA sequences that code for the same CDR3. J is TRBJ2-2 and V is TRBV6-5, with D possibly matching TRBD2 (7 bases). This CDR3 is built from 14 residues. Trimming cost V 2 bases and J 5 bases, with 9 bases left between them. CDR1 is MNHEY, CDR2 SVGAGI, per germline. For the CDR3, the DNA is TGTGCCAGCAGTTACAGGGGGGGAACCGGGGAGCTGTTTTTT. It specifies CASSYRGGTGELFF.

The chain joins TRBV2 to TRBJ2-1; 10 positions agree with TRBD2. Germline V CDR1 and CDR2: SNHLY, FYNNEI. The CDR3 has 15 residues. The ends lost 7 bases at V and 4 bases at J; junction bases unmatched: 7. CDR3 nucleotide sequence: TGTGCCAGCACCCTAGGACTAGCGGATTACAATGAGCAGTTCTTC. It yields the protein CASTLGLADYNEQFF.

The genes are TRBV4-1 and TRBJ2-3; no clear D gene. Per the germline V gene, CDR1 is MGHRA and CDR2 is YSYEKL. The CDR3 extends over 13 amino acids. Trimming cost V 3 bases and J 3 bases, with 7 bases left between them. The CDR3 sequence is CASSQRSTDTQYF. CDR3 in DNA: TGCGCCAGCAGCCAGAGAAGTACAGATACGCAGTATTTT.

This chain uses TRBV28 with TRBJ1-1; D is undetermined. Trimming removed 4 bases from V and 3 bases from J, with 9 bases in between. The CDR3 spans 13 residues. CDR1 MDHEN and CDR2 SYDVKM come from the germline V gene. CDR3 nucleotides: TGTGCCAGCAGTTCTCGCACTTACACTGAAGCTTTCTTT. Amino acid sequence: CASSSRTYTEAFF.

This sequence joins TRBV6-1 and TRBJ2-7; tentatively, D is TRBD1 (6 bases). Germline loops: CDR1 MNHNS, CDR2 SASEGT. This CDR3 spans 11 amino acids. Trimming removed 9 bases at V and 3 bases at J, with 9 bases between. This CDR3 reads CASEDSYEQYF. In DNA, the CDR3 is TGTGCCAGTGAGGACAGCTACGAGCAGTACTTC.

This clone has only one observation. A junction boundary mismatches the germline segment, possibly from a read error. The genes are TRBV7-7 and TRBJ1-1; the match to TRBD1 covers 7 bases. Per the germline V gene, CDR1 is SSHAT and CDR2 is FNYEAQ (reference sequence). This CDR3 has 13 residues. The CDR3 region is CASSSRQGTEAFF. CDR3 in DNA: TGTGCTAGCAGCTCACGACAGGGCACTGAAGCTTTCTTT.

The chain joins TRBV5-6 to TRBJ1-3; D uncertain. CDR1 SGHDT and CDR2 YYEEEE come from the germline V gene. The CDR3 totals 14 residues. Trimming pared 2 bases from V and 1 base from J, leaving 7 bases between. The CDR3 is CASSFLGSGNTIYF. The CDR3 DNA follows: TGTGCCAGCAGCTTTCTAGGGTCTGGAAACACCATATATTTT.

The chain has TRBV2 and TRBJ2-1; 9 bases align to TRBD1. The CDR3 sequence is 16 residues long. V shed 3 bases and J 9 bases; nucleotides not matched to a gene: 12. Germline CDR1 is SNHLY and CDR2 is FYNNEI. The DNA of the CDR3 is TGTGCCAGCAGTGACGTTCCGGGACAGGGCCATAGTGAGCAGTTCTTC. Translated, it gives CASSDVPGQGHSEQFF.

The CDR3 region is CASSWTSGGQETQYF. Here the CDR3 DNA reads TGCGCCAGCAGTTGGACTAGCGGGGGTCAAGAGACCCAGTACTTC. The genes are TRBV10-2 and TRBJ2-5; the match to TRBD2 covers 13 bases. V shed 5 bases and J 2 bases; nucleotides not matched to a gene: 2. The germline CDR1 and CDR2 sequences are WSHSY and SAAADI. This CDR3 has 15 residues.

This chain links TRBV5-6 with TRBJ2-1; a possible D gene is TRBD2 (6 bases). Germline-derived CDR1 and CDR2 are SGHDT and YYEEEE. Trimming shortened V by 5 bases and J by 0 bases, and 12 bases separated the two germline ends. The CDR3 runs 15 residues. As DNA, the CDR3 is TGTGCCAGCAGTACTAGCTGGAGCTCCTACAATGAGCAGTTCTTC. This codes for CASSTSWSSYNEQFF.

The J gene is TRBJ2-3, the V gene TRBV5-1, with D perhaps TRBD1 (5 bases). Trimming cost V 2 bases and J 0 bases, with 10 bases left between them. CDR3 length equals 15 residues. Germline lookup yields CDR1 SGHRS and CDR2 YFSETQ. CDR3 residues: CASSLGVLSTDTQYF. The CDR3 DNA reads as TGCGCCAGCAGCTTAGGGGTCCTTAGCACAGATACGCAGTATTTT.

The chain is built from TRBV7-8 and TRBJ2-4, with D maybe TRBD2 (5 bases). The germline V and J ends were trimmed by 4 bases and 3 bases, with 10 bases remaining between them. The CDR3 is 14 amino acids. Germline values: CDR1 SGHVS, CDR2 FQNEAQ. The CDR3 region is CASSSGFDKNIQYF. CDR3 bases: TGTGCCAGCAGCTCGGGATTTGACAAAAACATTCAGTACTTC.

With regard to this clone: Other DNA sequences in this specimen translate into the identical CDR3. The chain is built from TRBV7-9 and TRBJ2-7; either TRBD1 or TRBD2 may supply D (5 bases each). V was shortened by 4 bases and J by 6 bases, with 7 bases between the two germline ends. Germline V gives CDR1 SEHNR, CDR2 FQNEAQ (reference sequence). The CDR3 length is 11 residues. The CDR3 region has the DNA TGTGCCAGCAGCTATGGGGGCGAGCAGTACTTC. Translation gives CASSYGGEQYF.

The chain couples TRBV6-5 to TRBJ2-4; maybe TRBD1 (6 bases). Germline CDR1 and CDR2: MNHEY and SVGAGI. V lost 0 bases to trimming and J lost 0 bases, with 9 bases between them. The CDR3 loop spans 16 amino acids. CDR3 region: CASSYSYREAKNIQYF. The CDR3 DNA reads TGTGCCAGCAGTTACTCGTACAGGGAAGCCAAAAACATTCAGTACTTC.

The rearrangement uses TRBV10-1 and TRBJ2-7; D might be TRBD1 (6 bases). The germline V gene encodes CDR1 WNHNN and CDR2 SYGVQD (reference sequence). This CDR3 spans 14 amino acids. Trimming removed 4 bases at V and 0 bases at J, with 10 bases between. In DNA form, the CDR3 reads TGCGCCAGCAGTGTCGACAGGTCCTCCTACGAGCAGTACTTC. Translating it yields CASSVDRSSYEQYF.

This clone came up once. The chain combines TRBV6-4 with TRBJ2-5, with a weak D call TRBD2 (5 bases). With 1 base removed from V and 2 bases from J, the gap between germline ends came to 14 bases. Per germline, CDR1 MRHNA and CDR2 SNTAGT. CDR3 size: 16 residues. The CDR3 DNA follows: TGTGCCAGCAGTGACTTCCTGGCGAGGGATCAAGAGACCCAGTACTTC. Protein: CASSDFLARDQETQYF.

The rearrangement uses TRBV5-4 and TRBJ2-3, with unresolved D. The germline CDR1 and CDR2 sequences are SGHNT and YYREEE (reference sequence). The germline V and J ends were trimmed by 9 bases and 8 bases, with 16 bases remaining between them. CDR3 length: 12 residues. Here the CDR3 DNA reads TGTGCCACCGATTTCCCTTCGGGTACGCAGTATTTT. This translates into CATDFPSGTQYF.

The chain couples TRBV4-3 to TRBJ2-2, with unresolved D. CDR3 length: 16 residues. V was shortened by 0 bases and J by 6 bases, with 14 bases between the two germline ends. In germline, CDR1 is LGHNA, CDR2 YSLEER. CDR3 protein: CASSQDWPVPPGELFF. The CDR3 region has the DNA TGCGCCAGCAGCCAAGATTGGCCCGTCCCGCCCGGGGAGCTGTTTTTT.

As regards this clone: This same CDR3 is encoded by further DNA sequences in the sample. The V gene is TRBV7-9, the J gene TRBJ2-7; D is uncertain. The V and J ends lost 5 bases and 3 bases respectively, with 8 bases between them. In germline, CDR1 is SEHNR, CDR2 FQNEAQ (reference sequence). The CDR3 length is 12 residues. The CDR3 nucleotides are TGTGCCAGCAGCACGCCTAGCTACGAGCAGTACTTC. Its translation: CASSTPSYEQYF.

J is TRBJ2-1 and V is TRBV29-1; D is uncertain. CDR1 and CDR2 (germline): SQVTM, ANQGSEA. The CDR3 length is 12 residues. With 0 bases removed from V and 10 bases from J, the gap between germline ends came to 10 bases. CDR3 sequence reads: CSVEELPAEQFF. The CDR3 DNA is TGCAGCGTTGAAGAATTGCCAGCGGAGCAGTTCTTC.

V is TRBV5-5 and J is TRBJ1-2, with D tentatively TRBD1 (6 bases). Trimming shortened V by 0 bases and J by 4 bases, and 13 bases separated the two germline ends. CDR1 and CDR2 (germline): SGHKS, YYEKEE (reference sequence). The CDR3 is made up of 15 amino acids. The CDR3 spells CASSLDPTGSYGYTF. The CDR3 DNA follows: TGTGCCAGCAGCTTGGACCCTACAGGGAGCTATGGCTACACCTTC.